This T cell receptor (beta chain) was sequenced for a study of shared clonotypes between healthy human individuals. Study-wide context: The donor pool was made up of a couple of women and a few men aged 18 to 49.

Healthy HIV-negative adults with no recent acute infections or vaccinations were recruited as donors. Replicate PCRs run on unsorted PBMC used roughly 320 ng DNA, which was approximately 30,000 T cell genomes. With ten immunoSEQ deep assay plates, unsorted PBMC DNA underwent sequencing. The data were produced by immunoSEQ multiplex PCR, yet TCRdb's version contains in-frame clones alone and is incomplete. The sample yields hundreds of thousands of clones, about 85% seen once. CDR3 length: 12 residues. Germline V gene sequence: CDR1 LNHNV, CDR2 YYDKDF (reference sequence). V was pared by 7 bases and J by 5 bases, with 3 bases of the junction left unmatched.

This chain uses TRBV15 with TRBJ2-5, with TRBD1 identical over 8 bases. Sequences were obtained from PBMCs. This clonotype was obtained from a woman between 40 and 50 years old in good health. Some clones in this sample may be carry-over from other donors' samples. This CDR3 reads CATTTGGETQYF. As DNA, the CDR3 is TGTGCCACCACCACAGGGGGGGAGACCCAGTACTTC. Supplemented by reference TRBV15 and TRBJ2-5, the full variable domain reads DAMVIQNPRYQVTQFGKPVTLSCSQTLNHNVMYWYQQKSSQAPKLLFHYYDKDFNNEADTPDNFQSRRPNTSFCFLDIRSPGLGDTAMYLCATTTGGETQYFGPGTRLLVL.